These 22 T cell receptor beta chains share one sample of origin, sequenced in a study of identical twins. TCRdb redid the calling of the 5' RACE reads with MiXCR, one entry per CDR3 protein. The repertoire consists of about 890,000 distinct CDR3 sequences, with 12% occurring once and the leading ten covering around 1.5%. These sequences were also reported in another study, on yellow fever vaccine responses in identical twins.

The sequencing sample was made of PBMCs. The receptors here all came from a woman aged 18-29 years in good health.

This clonotype was seen a handful of times. The rearrangement joins TRBV13 to TRBJ2-3; no definite D call. V was trimmed by 4 bases and J by 11 bases, leaving 19 bases between them. This CDR3 has 14 residues. CDR1 PRHDT and CDR2 FYEKMQ come from the germline V gene (reference sequence). The CDR3 reads CASSSPSSGPRQYF. As DNA, the CDR3 is TGTGCCAGCAGCTCCCCCTCTTCTGGGCCCAGGCAGTATTTT.

This clonotype was observed a handful of times. This chain joins TRBV20-1 and TRBJ2-7; either TRBD1 or TRBD2 may fit D (5 bases each). Germline V lookup: CDR1 DFQATT, CDR2 SNEGSKA (reference sequence). With 3 bases removed from V and 4 bases from J, the gap between germline ends came to 16 bases. This CDR3 spans 14 amino acids. The DNA for the CDR3 is TGCAGTGCTAGTCCGGGGCTGGAGCCTTACGAGCAGTACTTC. It specifies CSASPGLEPYEQYF.

This chain joins TRBV19 and TRBJ2-1; weak D call: TRBD1 (5 bases). The CDR3 has 13 residues. Per the germline V gene, CDR1 is LNHDA and CDR2 is SQIVND (reference sequence). V lost 5 bases and J lost 4, with 9 bases in between. The DNA of the CDR3 is TGTGCCAGTAGTCCGACAGCTTACAATGAGCAGTTCTTC. The encoded protein is CASSPTAYNEQFF.

This clonotype was seen only a few times. V usage is TRBV29-1 and J usage is TRBJ2-3; D uncertain. The CDR3 has 15 amino acids. V shed 3 bases and J shed 0 bases, with 13 bases lying between them. Germline assignment: CDR1 SQVTM and CDR2 ANQGSEA. As DNA, the CDR3 is TGCAGCGTTGAGCTCAGAGAACCTAGCACAGATACGCAGTATTTT. This codes for CSVELREPSTDTQYF.

This clonotype was seen more than once but under ten times. The chain carries TRBV5-1 and TRBJ1-2, with TRBD1 identical over 10 bases. The V gene end was trimmed by 4 bases and the J gene end by 1 base; junction bases not matched to a gene: 4. Looked up from germline, CDR1 is SGHRS and CDR2 is YFSETQ. This CDR3 is built from 15 residues. As DNA, the CDR3 is TGCGCCAGCAGCGACGGGACAGGGGTTAACTATGGCTACACCTTC. This translates into CASSDGTGVNYGYTF. The whole variable domain, filled in from reference TRBV5-1 and TRBJ1-2, reads KAGVTQTPRYLIKTRGQQVTLSCSPISGHRSVSWYQQTPGQGLQFLFEYFSETQRNKGNFPGRFSGRQFSNSRSEMNVSTLELGDSALYLCASSDGTGVNYGYTFGSGTRLTVV.

This clonotype was detected many times. The chain links TRBV5-1 to TRBJ1-1, with a possible D match to TRBD1 (5 bases). CDR3 size: 14 residues. Trimming removed 4 bases at V and 1 base at J, with 11 bases between. CDR1 and CDR2 from the germline V gene are SGHRS and YFSETQ. This chain's CDR3 is CASSAEGENTEAFF. CDR3 sequence (DNA): TGCGCCAGCAGCGCGGAAGGGGAGAACACTGAAGCTTTCTTT. The complete variable domain, with remaining parts taken from reference TRBV5-1 and TRBJ1-1, reads KAGVTQTPRYLIKTRGQQVTLSCSPISGHRSVSWYQQTPGQGLQFLFEYFSETQRNKGNFPGRFSGRQFSNSRSEMNVSTLELGDSALYLCASSAEGENTEAFFGQGTRLTVV.

The chain is built from TRBV12-3 or TRBV12-4 and TRBJ2-3; possibly TRBD1 or TRBD2 for D (5 bases each). The V gene lost 6 bases and the J gene lost 2 bases, with 30 bases spanning the gap. The CDR3 length is 20 residues. DNA for the CDR3: TGTGCCAGCAGACCTCCTCGGTGGGGGTTGGGGACCAAGAACACAGATACGCAGTATTTT. Residues: CASRPPRWGLGTKNTDTQYF.

A few counts support this clonotype. The chain couples TRBV10-3 to TRBJ2-2; D unclear. The V and J ends lost 8 bases and 3 bases respectively, with 10 bases between them. The CDR3 consists of 13 residues. Per germline, CDR1 ENHRY and CDR2 SYGVKD. The chain's CDR3 is CAISDVDTGELFF. The CDR3 nucleotides read TGTGCCATCTCGGACGTTGACACCGGGGAGCTGTTTTTT.

CDR3 residues: CASSLGIAGELFF. CDR3 DNA sequence: TGTGCCAGCAGCCTGGGGATTGCCGGGGAGCTGTTTTTT. The chain is built from TRBV7-9 and TRBJ2-2; D unresolved. Trimming cost V 5 bases and J 6 bases, with 10 bases left between them. CDR1 is SEHNR and CDR2 is FQNEAQ in the germline V gene (reference sequence). The CDR3 totals 13 residues.

The sample holds a few counts of this clonotype. The chain couples TRBV29-1 to TRBJ2-1; TRBD1 is a possible D gene (5 bases). Germline V gene lookup returns CDR1 SQVTM and CDR2 ANQGSEA. This CDR3 comprises 15 residues. V was clipped by 7 bases and J by 1 base, with 17 bases between them. The CDR3 region is CSARMGLQSYNEQFF. The CDR3 DNA follows: TGCAGCGCCAGGATGGGGCTCCAATCCTACAATGAGCAGTTCTTC.

This CDR3 reads CSARDGTSGRLEQYF. Here the CDR3 DNA reads TGCAGTGCTAGGGATGGGACTAGCGGGAGGCTCGAGCAGTACTTC. V usage is TRBV20-1 and J usage is TRBJ2-7; 15 nucleotides match TRBD2. The CDR3 covers 15 residues. Germline-derived CDR1 and CDR2 are DFQATT and SNEGSKA (reference sequence). The V segment lost 3 bases and the J segment 6 bases; nucleotides outside the gene matches: 6.

This clonotype was counted many times. The CDR3 spells CASSFRQGRLYF. CDR3 nucleotide sequence: TGTGCCAGCAGTTTCAGGCAGGGCCGTTTGTACTTC. The rearrangement uses TRBV12-3 or TRBV12-4 and TRBJ2-4, with D possibly matching TRBD1 (5 bases). This CDR3 spans 12 amino acids. The V end was cut by 3 bases, the J end by 15 bases, with 15 bases between.

The sample holds a few counts of this clonotype. The chain combines TRBV20-1 with TRBJ1-2; TRBD1 is a possible D gene (5 bases). CDR3 length: 14 residues. V dropped 4 bases and J dropped 8 bases, with 20 bases sitting between them. Per germline, CDR1 DFQATT and CDR2 SNEGSKA (reference sequence). For the CDR3, the DNA is TGCAGTGCTAAGAGGAGGAATATAGGGGACGGCTACACCTTC. It specifies CSAKRRNIGDGYTF.

In its sample, this clonotype was seen a few times. The rearrangement links TRBV6-1 to TRBJ2-1; D uncertain. Germline V CDR1 and CDR2: MNHNS, SASEGT. This CDR3 is built from 13 residues. V was clipped by 5 bases and J by 9 bases, with 14 bases between them. In DNA form, the CDR3 reads TGTGCCAGCAGTCTTCTACGGGTAGGTGAGCAGTTCTTC. Translated: CASSLLRVGEQFF.

This clonotype has at least ten counts. The V call is TRBV13, the J call TRBJ1-1; perhaps TRBD1 as D (5 bases). Trimming pared 0 bases from V and 4 bases from J, leaving 9 bases between. Per germline, CDR1 PRHDT and CDR2 FYEKMQ (reference sequence). The CDR3 covers 14 residues. The CDR3: CASSLGRGGTEAFF. The CDR3 DNA reads as TGTGCCAGCAGCTTAGGCCGGGGGGGCACTGAAGCTTTCTTT.

This clonotype appeared a few times. This rearrangement joins TRBV11-2 to TRBJ2-1; 8 bases map to TRBD2. The CDR3 has 18 residues. The V gene end was trimmed by 5 bases and the J gene end by 6 bases; junction bases not matched to a gene: 18. Germline CDR1 SGHAT, CDR2 FQNNGV. The CDR3: CASSPIPKISGNANEQFF. The DNA of the CDR3 is TGTGCCAGCAGCCCCATCCCTAAAATTAGCGGGAACGCCAATGAGCAGTTCTTC.

This clonotype was counted only a few times. The chain is built from TRBV29-1 and TRBJ2-3; 10 bases are a match to TRBD2. The trim removed 4 bases at V and 1 base at J, leaving 2 bases unmatched. CDR1 and CDR2 from the germline V gene are SQVTM and ANQGSEA. The length of the CDR3 is 14 residues. The CDR3 sequence: CSVGLAGGTDTQYF. As DNA, the CDR3 is TGCAGCGTTGGTCTAGCGGGGGGCACAGATACGCAGTATTTT.

This clonotype has a count of ten or more. The chain uses TRBV18 and TRBJ1-6, with a tentative D call TRBD1 (6 bases). Trimming took 3 bases from V and 10 from J, leaving 13 bases between them. This CDR3 is 14 amino acids long. The germline gives CDR1 KGHSH, CDR2 LQKENI. The CDR3 spells CASSPDRLDSPLHF. CDR3 coding DNA: TGTGCCAGCTCACCTGACAGGCTTGACTCACCCCTCCACTTT.

This clonotype was picked up many times. The genes are TRBV4-2 and TRBJ1-4; the match to TRBD1 covers 9 bases. The CDR3 contains 15 residues. CDR1 is LGHNA and CDR2 is YNFKEQ in the germline V gene. The V segment lost 4 bases and the J segment 7 bases; nucleotides outside the gene matches: 7. CDR3 sequence: CASSLRQGDGEKLFF. CDR3 nucleotides: TGTGCCAGCAGCCTAAGACAGGGGGATGGTGAAAAACTGTTTTTT.

The gene calls are TRBV7-9 and TRBJ1-5, with a weak D call TRBD1 (5 bases). CDR3 length: 14 residues. V was cut by 5 bases and J by 6 bases, with 14 bases left in between. Germline values: CDR1 SEHNR, CDR2 FQNEAQ (reference sequence). The CDR3 is CASSPEGSGQPQHF. In DNA form, the CDR3 reads TGTGCCAGCAGCCCTGAGGGGAGCGGTCAGCCCCAGCATTTT.

This clonotype was counted at least ten times. For the CDR3, the DNA is TGCGCCAGCAGCCTTGGACAGGGGGCTATGAACACTGAAGCTTTCTTT. It translates to CASSLGQGAMNTEAFF. The chain employs TRBV5-1 and TRBJ1-1; TRBD1 agrees at 11 bases. V gave up 4 bases and J gave up 0 bases; unmatched junction bases: 5. CDR3 length: 16 residues. CDR1 and CDR2 from the germline V gene are SGHRS and YFSETQ.

J is TRBJ1-5 and V is TRBV4-1; TRBD1 is a possible D gene (5 bases). Germline CDR1 is MGHRA and CDR2 is YSYEKL. The V gene lost 6 bases and the J gene lost 7 bases, with 13 bases spanning the gap. This CDR3 spans 13 amino acids. The CDR3 sequence is CASSQSGWQPQHF. CDR3 coding DNA: TGCGCCAGCAGTCAATCAGGGTGGCAGCCCCAGCATTTT.